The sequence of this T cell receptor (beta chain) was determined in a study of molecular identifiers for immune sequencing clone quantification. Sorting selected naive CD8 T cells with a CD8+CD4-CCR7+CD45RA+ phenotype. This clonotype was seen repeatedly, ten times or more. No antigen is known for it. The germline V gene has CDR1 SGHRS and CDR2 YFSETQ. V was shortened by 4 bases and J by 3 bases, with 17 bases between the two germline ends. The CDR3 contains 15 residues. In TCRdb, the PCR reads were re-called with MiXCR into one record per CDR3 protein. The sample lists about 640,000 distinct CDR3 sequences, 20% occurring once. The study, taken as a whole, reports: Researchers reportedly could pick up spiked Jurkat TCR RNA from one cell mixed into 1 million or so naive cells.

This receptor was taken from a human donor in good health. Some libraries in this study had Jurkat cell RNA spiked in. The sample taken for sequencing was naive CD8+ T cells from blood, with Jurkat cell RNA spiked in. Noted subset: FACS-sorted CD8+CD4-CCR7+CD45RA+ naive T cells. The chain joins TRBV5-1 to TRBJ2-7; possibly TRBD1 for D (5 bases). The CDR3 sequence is CASSGIQDPFYEQYF. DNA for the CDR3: TGCGCCAGCAGCGGGATACAGGACCCCTTCTACGAGCAGTACTTC.